This paragraph reports one TCR beta chain. The antigen this receptor binds is unknown. No much larger clone is present one base from it, and per-base qualities are unavailable. This record belongs to a study of T cell responses to AZD1222 COVID-19 vaccine (dated by TCRdb to about 2021). In terms of the full investigation: AZD1222 recipients whose second dose came at about 4 weeks and those whose second dose came at about 12 weeks were combined into one group, since spike-specific TCR depth and breadth did not differ between the two schedules. A total of about 240 trial participants underwent TCR sequencing, of whom nearly 210 received two doses of AZD1222 and about 25 received two doses of the MenACWY control vaccine. Trial participants were enrolled by age into subgroups of 18-55, 56-69 and 70-plus years, and approximately 150, 30 and 60 TCR-sequenced participants, respectively, were included in these subgroups.

According to the germline V gene (reference sequence), CDR1 reads GTSNPN and CDR2 reads SVGIG. V gives up 5 bases and J gives up 0 bases, and the segment between their germline ends measures 7 bases. From the cysteine through the phenylalanine, the CDR3 covers 12 amino acids. Only CDR3 DNA is held: 36 bases, read in frame from base 1. The CDR3 regions of human TCRbeta chains were analyzed by immunosequencing. The study's processing was this. TCRs in the repertoires were compared against a reference library of SARS-CoV-2-specific TCRs that had been generated with the MIRA antigen-specificity platform. Breadth was defined as the fraction of unique TCRs that were SARS-CoV-2-associated. Depth was defined as the fraction of total T cells that were SARS-CoV-2-associated. Using the MIRA data, every spike-specific TCR was mapped to the spike region that the TCR reacted to and assigned to either a CD4 or a CD8 class. Log10-transformed breadth and depth values were compared by one-way ANOVA with Sidak's multiple comparisons tests. TCRdb took over this immuneACCESS table, retaining in-frame rearrangements with V and J assigned. Such tables are incomplete; in checked studies, under half of the missing clones stem from an unresolved V gene, and the remainder is unexplained. Clone size and V and J calls were adopted from that table, with D and trimming inferred from the DNA. This sample is represented by 100,000 to 150,000 clones; around nine tenths of them were singletons. The top ten constitute 6.9% of the sample.

The time point tag for this specimen amounts to: baseline before first vaccination. Vaccinee samples were obtained from the UK trials COV001 and COV002, which included a single-blind randomized controlled phase 2/3 trial of AZD1222 (ChAdOx1 nCoV-19) in healthy adults. For TCRbeta chain sequencing, PBMC samples from trial participants were taken at day 0 and at day 28 after the second dose. General study outcomes and caveats: Nearly half of unique spike-specific TCRs reportedly recognized epitopes outside regions mutated in the B.1.351 and B.1.1.7 variants. The whole spike protein was spanned by vaccine-associated CD4 TCRs, and dominant responses were seen in regions 160-218 and 743-854. Because no day 14 peak-response samples were available, repertoires were characterized only after the peak T cell response. Conclusions about previously exposed vaccinees were limited because only a handful of AZD1222 recipients were SARS-CoV-2 seropositive at baseline. Participants were mostly white British, with more females than males. The authors suggested clonal diversity may have been underestimated. After two AZD1222 doses, spike-specific TCR breadth and depth were significantly higher than at day 0 and than in MenACWY recipients. In the small 56-69-year group, the increase in depth fell short of significance, most likely because of low power.

The chain was built from TRBV30 and TRBJ1-1; the D region possibly corresponds to TRBD1 (5 bases align). The source of this sequence is an adult in good health. Here the sequenced sample was peripheral blood, taken on day 0 of AZD1222 vaccination. The CDR3 has the sequence CAWGHLNTEAFF. The nucleotide sequence reads TGTGCCTGGGGACATCTGAACACTGAAGCTTTCTTT. Full variable domain (CDR3 extended with the reference TRBV30 and TRBJ1-1 proteins): SQTIHQWPATLVQPVGSPLSLECTVEGTSNPNLYWYRQAAGRGLQLLFYSVGIGQISSEVPQNLSASRPQDRQFILSSKKLLLSDSGFYLCAWGHLNTEAFFGQGTRLTVV.